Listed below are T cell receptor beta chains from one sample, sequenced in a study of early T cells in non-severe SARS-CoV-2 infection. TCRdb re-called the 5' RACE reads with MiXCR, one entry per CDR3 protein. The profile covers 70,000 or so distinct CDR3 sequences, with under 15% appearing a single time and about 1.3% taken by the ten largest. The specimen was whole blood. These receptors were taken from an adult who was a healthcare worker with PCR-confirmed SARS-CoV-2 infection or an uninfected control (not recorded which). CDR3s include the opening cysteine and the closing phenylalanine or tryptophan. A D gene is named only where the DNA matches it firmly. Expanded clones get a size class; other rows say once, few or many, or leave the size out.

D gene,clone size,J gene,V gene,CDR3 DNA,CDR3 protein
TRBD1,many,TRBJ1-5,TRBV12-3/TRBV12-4,TGTGCCAGTCTCCGTGCCGGGACAGGGGGCGCGGATCAGCCCCAGCATTTT,CASLRAGTGGADQPQHF
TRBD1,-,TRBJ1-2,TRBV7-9,TGTGCCAGCAGCCTGGACAGGGTCTATGGCTACACCTTC,CASSLDRVYGYTF
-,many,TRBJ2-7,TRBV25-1,TGTGCCAGCAGTGAGTATGATCTGGACCCTAACGAGCAGTACTTC,CASSEYDLDPNEQYF
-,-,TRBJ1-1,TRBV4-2,TGTGCCAGCACCCCAGAGGGGGACTACACTGAAGCTTTCTTT,CASTPEGDYTEAFF
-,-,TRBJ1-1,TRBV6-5,TGTGCCAGCTCGCAGGGGCCGAACACTGAAGCTTTCTTT,CASSQGPNTEAFF
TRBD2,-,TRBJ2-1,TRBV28,TGTGCCAGCAGTAGACCTAACGGGGGGTCCAATAATGAGCAGTTCTTC,CASSRPNGGSNNEQFF
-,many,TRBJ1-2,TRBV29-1,TGCAGCGCCGGAGAAGTGAACTATGGCTACACCTTC,CSAGEVNYGYTF
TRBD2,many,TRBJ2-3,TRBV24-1,TGTGCCACCAGTGAAACTAGCGACACAGATACGCAGTATTTT,CATSETSDTDTQYF
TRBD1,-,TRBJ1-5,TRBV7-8,TGTGCCAGCAGCTTAGGGGGGACAGGGGCCCTTTTGGGCAATCAGCCCCAGCATTTT,CASSLGGTGALLGNQPQHF
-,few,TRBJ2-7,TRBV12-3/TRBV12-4,TGTGCCAGCACCCTCTACGGATTCTCCTACGAGCAGTACTTC,CASTLYGFSYEQYF
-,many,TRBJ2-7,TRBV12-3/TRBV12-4,TGTGCCAGCAGTATCCGGAACTCCGAGCAGTACTTC,CASSIRNSEQYF
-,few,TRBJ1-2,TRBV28,TGTGCCAGCAGTTTACTGGACAGCCAAGAATATGGCTACACCTTC,CASSLLDSQEYGYTF
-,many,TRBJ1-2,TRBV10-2,TGCGCCAGCAGTGAGAACAGCCGCGGCTACACCTTC,CASSENSRGYTF
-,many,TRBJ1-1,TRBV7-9,TGTGCCAGCAGCTTAGGGGGCTTGAACACTGAAGCTTTCTTT,CASSLGGLNTEAFF
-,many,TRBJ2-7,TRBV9,TGTGCCAGCAGCATCCGACCGGGTGACGAGCAGTACTTC,CASSIRPGDEQYF
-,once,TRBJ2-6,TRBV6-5,TGTGCCAGCAGTTTGAGACAGGCCCTCTCTGGGGCCAACGTCCTGACTTTC,CASSLRQALSGANVLTF
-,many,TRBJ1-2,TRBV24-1,TGTGCCACCAGTGGGAGGAGGGGTCGAGATGGCTACACCTTC,CATSGRRGRDGYTF
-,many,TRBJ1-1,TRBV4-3,TGCGCCAGCAGCGCGGGCACGAACACTGAAGCTTTCTTT,CASSAGTNTEAFF
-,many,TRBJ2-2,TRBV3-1,TGTGCCAGCAGCAAAGAAAGGGGCGGGTTGGACGGGGAGCTGTTTTTT,CASSKERGGLDGELFF
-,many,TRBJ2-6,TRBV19,TGTGCCAGTAGACGGGGCTCTGGGGCCAACGTCCTGACTTTC,CASRRGSGANVLTF
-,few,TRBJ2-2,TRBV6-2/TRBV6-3,TGTGCCAGCAGTTATGGGATTGGCGGGGAGCTGTTTTTT,CASSYGIGGELFF
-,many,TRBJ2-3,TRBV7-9,TGTGCCAGCAGCCCAAGCGATAGCACAGATACGCAGTATTTT,CASSPSDSTDTQYF
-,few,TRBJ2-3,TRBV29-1,TGCAGCGTTGAAGGCAGCCTGGCATCAGCAGATACGCAGTATTTT,CSVEGSLASADTQYF
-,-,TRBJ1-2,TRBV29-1,TGCAGCGCACAGGGAGGCTATGGCTACACCTTC,CSAQGGYGYTF
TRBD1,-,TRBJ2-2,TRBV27,TGTGCCAGCAGCAACAACGGACAGGGTGCAGGGACCGGGGAGCTGTTTTTT,CASSNNGQGAGTGELFF
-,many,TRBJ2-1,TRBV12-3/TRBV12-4,TGTGCCAGCTCTACCCCCGGCAATGAGCAGTTCTTC,CASSTPGNEQFF
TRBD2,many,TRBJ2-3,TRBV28,TGTGCCAGCAGTTTAGGGACTAGCGGGAGCTACACAGATACGCAGTATTTT,CASSLGTSGSYTDTQYF
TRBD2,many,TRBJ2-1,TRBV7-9,TGTGCCAGCAGCTTCGGGACTAGCGGGAGTAATGAGCAGTTCTTC,CASSFGTSGSNEQFF
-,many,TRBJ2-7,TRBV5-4,TGTGCCAGCAGCTTCGGTGTCGGGGGCGCGGTCGGCGAGCAGTACTTC,CASSFGVGGAVGEQYF
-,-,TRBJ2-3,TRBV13,TGTGCCAGCAGCTTTAAACTGAGCACAGATACGCAGTATTTT,CASSFKLSTDTQYF
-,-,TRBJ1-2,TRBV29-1,TGCAGCGTTGTTGGGCAGGACTATGGCTACACCTTC,CSVVGQDYGYTF
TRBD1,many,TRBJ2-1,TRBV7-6,TGTGCCAGCAGCTTAGAAGAGGGGGCGCGACAGTTCTTC,CASSLEEGARQFF
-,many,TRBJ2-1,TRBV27,TGTGCCAGCAGTTTAAACAACTACAATGAGCAGTTCTTC,CASSLNNYNEQFF
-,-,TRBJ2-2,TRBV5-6,TGTGCCAGCAGCTTGGGTGTTCGGCCAACCGGGGAGCTGTTTTTT,CASSLGVRPTGELFF
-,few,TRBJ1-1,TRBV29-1,TGCAGCGCGGGGTCTTCCCCGGAAGCTTTCTTT,CSAGSSPEAFF
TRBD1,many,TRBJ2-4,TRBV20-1,TGCAGTGCTAACAGGGGGCAAAACATTCAGTACTTC,CSANRGQNIQYF
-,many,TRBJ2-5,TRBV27,TGTGCCAGCAGTTTGTCATTAGGGCAAGAGACCCAGTACTTC,CASSLSLGQETQYF
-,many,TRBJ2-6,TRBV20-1,TGCAGTGCTCCAATCGGGGGCCAACCCTCTGGGGCCAACGTCCTGACTTTC,CSAPIGGQPSGANVLTF
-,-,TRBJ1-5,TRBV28,TGTGCCAGCAGGACGGGCAGGGGCGGCCCTCAGCCCCAGCATTTT,CASRTGRGGPQPQHF
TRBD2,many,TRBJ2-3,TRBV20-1,TGCAGTGCTATTAGCGGGGGAGTAGATACGCAGTATTTT,CSAISGGVDTQYF
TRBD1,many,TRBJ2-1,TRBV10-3,TGTGCCATCAGTGAGTCGATAATCTCCCCCGGCAGGGGGTCTAAATTCAGCTCCTACAATGAGCAGTTCTTC,CAISESIISPGRGSKFSSYNEQFF
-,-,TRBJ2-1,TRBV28,TGTGCCAGCAGTTTAGTCGGCTATGAGCAGTTCTTC,CASSLVGYEQFF
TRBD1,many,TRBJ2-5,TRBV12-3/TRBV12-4,TGTGCCAGCAGTTTAAGAACGGGACAGGGGGTGAAGACCCAGTACTTC,CASSLRTGQGVKTQYF
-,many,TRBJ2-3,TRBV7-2,TGTGCCAGCAGCTCCTCCGTCGGGGCCTACACAGATACGCAGTATTTT,CASSSSVGAYTDTQYF
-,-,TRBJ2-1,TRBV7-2,TGTGCCAGCGGCTTAGGCTCGCGGGTCGGTGAGCAGTTCTTC,CASGLGSRVGEQFF
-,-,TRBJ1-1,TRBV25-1,TGTGCCAGCAGTGACTTTTCTCGGGGACCCTCGACTGAAGCTTTCTTT,CASSDFSRGPSTEAFF